These 22 T cell receptor beta chains were all obtained from the same sample, sequenced in a study of OX40 agonist ivuxolimab in advanced cancers. Sequencing was performed with immunoSEQ multiplex PCR; in TCRdb, only in-frame clones are kept and a portion is missing. The sample shows about 25,000 clones, 80% to 90% of them seen only once. The specimen comprised CD4+ or CD8+ T cells sorted from blood, sampled in a trial of the OX40 agonist ivuxolimab. The origin of the receptors is an adult with an advanced solid tumor such as melanoma, head and neck, liver or kidney cancer.

This clone appeared a single time. This rearrangement joins TRBV9 to TRBJ2-7; 7 nucleotides line up with TRBD1. In germline, CDR1 is SGDLS, CDR2 YYNGEE. With V trimmed by 4 bases and J by 3 bases, 7 bases remained unmatched. The CDR3 covers 14 residues. CDR3 loop: CASSPVGQFYEQYF. For the CDR3, the DNA is TGTGCCAGCAGCCCAGTGGGACAGTTCTACGAGCAGTACTTC.

This rearrangement joins TRBV4-1 to TRBJ1-1, with 8 bases fitting TRBD1. In germline, CDR1 is MGHRA, CDR2 YSYEKL. V dropped 2 bases and J dropped 0; count of bases not matched to a gene: 2. The CDR3 is 15 residues long. CDR3 amino acids: CASSQHRGMNTEAFF. The CDR3, as DNA: TGCGCCAGCAGCCAACACAGGGGGATGAACACTGAAGCTTTCTTT.

Notes on this clone: The junction departs from germline at one end; a sequencing error may be responsible. The V and J genes are TRBV29-1 and TRBJ2-2; 10 bases are a match to TRBD2. Germline values: CDR1 SQVTM, CDR2 ANQGSEA. The CDR3 extends over 15 amino acids. CDR3 protein: CSAFLLAGEHRGAVF. As DNA, the CDR3 is TGCAGCGCCTTTCTCCTAGCGGGAGAACACCGGGGAGCTGTTTTT.

This clone was observed once. J is TRBJ2-7 and V is TRBV4-2; TRBD1 is a possible D gene (5 bases). Germline CDR1 and CDR2: LGHNA and YNFKEQ. The germline V and J ends were trimmed by 5 bases and 2 bases, with 10 bases remaining between them. This CDR3 has 13 amino acids. This chain's CDR3 is CASSVVGAYEQYF. The CDR3 region has the DNA TGTGCCAGCAGCGTTGTAGGGGCCTACGAGCAGTACTTC.

The CDR3 is CASSLLAGGGDEQYF. DNA for the CDR3: TGCGCCAGCAGCCTACTAGCGGGAGGGGGGGACGAGCAGTACTTC. This chain connects TRBV4-1 to TRBJ2-7; TRBD2 matches at 13 bases. CDR1 is MGHRA, CDR2 YSYEKL, per germline. CDR3 length: 15 residues. Trimming at V came to 4 bases and at J to 5 bases, leaving 5 bases not matched to a gene.

This clone appeared a single time. The chain carries TRBV4-1 and TRBJ2-7; TRBD1 or TRBD2 may be the D gene (5 bases each). In germline, CDR1 is MGHRA, CDR2 YSYEKL. Trimming removed 2 bases at V and 1 base at J, with 21 bases between. This CDR3 comprises 18 residues. The CDR3 DNA sequence: TGCGCCAGCAGCCAAACCGGGACCAATTCCACCCCTTCCTACGAGCAGTACTTC. It codes for CASSQTGTNSTPSYEQYF.

The CDR3 here is CASSLTENTEAFF. CDR3 coding DNA: TGTGCCAGCAGTTTAACGGAGAACACTGAAGCTTTCTTT. J is TRBJ1-1 and V is TRBV27, with D unclear. Trimming pared 2 bases from V and 1 base from J, leaving 5 bases between. The V gene's germline CDR1 is MNHEY and CDR2 SMNVEV (reference sequence). This CDR3 has 13 residues.

The rearrangement joins TRBV5-1 to TRBJ2-1; no definite D call. This CDR3 comprises 12 residues. V dropped 3 bases and J dropped 8 bases, with 9 bases sitting between them. The germline CDR1 and CDR2 sequences are SGHRS and YFSETQ. CDR3 region: CASSYSRDEQFF. In DNA, the CDR3 is TGCGCCAGCAGCTATAGTCGGGATGAGCAGTTCTTC. Filled out from reference TRBV5-1 and TRBJ2-1, the complete variable domain reads KAGVTQTPRYLIKTRGQQVTLSCSPISGHRSVSWYQQTPGQGLQFLFEYFSETQRNKGNFPGRFSGRQFSNSRSEMNVSTLELGDSALYLCASSYSRDEQFFGPGTRLTVL.

The chain couples TRBV29-1 to TRBJ2-7; D possibly corresponds to TRBD1 (6 bases). V lost 1 base and J lost 3, with 13 bases in between. This CDR3 is 14 amino acids long. Germline assignment: CDR1 SQVTM and CDR2 ANQGSEA. The CDR3 DNA sequence: TGCAGCGTTGAAGCCCCGGGACACAACTACGAGCAGTACTTC. Amino acid sequence: CSVEAPGHNYEQYF.

V usage is TRBV27 and J usage is TRBJ2-1, with 9 bases identical to TRBD1. CDR1 MNHEY and CDR2 SMNVEV come from the germline V gene (reference sequence). This CDR3 is built from 14 residues. After removal of 6 bases from V and 9 bases from J, the junction contained 9 bases not matched to a gene. CDR3 nucleotides: TGTGCCAGCAGGATACAGGGGGCAGCGTCTGAGCAGTTCTTC. It is translated as CASRIQGAASEQFF.

V and J are TRBV2 and TRBJ2-2, with a weak D call TRBD1 (6 bases). Looked up from germline, CDR1 is SNHLY and CDR2 is FYNNEI. Trimming removed 3 bases at V and 6 bases at J, with 14 bases between. CDR3 length equals 15 residues. This CDR3 reads CASSDVTGLAGELFF. The CDR3, as DNA: TGTGCCAGCAGTGACGTGACAGGCCTGGCCGGGGAGCTGTTTTTT.

CDR3 loop: CASTPQGLWYNEQFF. The CDR3 nucleotides are TGTGCCAGTACCCCACAGGGGCTATGGTACAATGAGCAGTTCTTC. The V and J genes are TRBV19 and TRBJ2-1; 7 bases map to TRBD1. Germline assignment: CDR1 LNHDA and CDR2 SQIVND (reference sequence). With V trimmed by 7 bases and J by 4 bases, 10 bases remained unmatched. This CDR3 has 15 residues.

The chain links TRBV21-1 to TRBJ2-1; the table's D call, TRBD1, was not checked against the DNA. TRBV21-1 is a recognized pseudogene. The CDR3 runs to 15 residues. Written as DNA, the CDR3 is TGTGCCAGCAGCAAAGATGCAGGGGGCGCGGATGAGCAGTTCTTC. As protein: CASSKDAGGADEQFF.

V usage is TRBV5-1 and J usage is TRBJ2-2; no firm D call. The CDR3 is 15 residues long. Germline CDR1 is SGHRS and CDR2 is YFSETQ. Trimming removed 1 base from V and 2 bases from J, with 9 bases in between. The DNA of the CDR3 is TGCGCCAGCAGCTTGCAGGACGTAAACACCGGGGAGCTGTTTTTT. It translates to CASSLQDVNTGELFF.

V gene TRBV28 combines with J gene TRBJ2-7; TRBD2 matches 11 bases. The CDR3 is 17 amino acids. Trimming removed 5 bases from V and 0 bases from J; junction bases left unmatched: 9. Germline CDR1 MDHEN, CDR2 SYDVKM. The CDR3 region has the DNA TGTGCCAGCAGTGGGACTAGCGGACCTAGGAGCTCCTACGAGCAGTACTTC. Translated: CASSGTSGPRSSYEQYF.

The rearrangement joins TRBV6-4 to TRBJ2-2, with a tentative D call TRBD1 (6 bases). The ends were cut back, 6 bases at V and 3 bases at J, with 8 bases in the middle. Germline V gene lookup returns CDR1 MRHNA and CDR2 SNTAGT. CDR3 length: 13 residues. In DNA, the CDR3 is TGTGCCAGCAGGGGGGCGGACACCGGGGAGCTGTTTTTT. This encodes CASRGADTGELFF.

DNA of the CDR3: TGTGCCAGCAGCTTACGGGGGGCGACCTACGAGCAGTACTTC. Amino acids: CASSLRGATYEQYF. The rearrangement uses TRBV7-8 and TRBJ2-7; a possible D gene is TRBD2 (7 bases). The CDR3 is 14 amino acids. Trimming shortened V by 2 bases and J by 2 bases, and 10 bases separated the two germline ends. Germline CDR1 SGHVS, CDR2 FQNEAQ.

In this sample, this clone turned up once. The chain links TRBV30 to TRBJ2-7; D uncertain. The CDR3 has 12 amino acids. In germline, CDR1 is GTSNPN, CDR2 SVGIG (reference sequence). Trimming removed 1 base at V and 1 base at J, with 5 bases between. The CDR3 DNA sequence: TGTGCCTGGAGTGCGACTTCCTACGAGCAGTACTTC. It codes for CAWSATSYEQYF. The entire variable domain, with the rest obtained from reference TRBV30 and TRBJ2-7, is as follows: SQTIHQWPATLVQPVGSPLSLECTVEGTSNPNLYWYRQAAGRGLQLLFYSVGIGQISSEVPQNLSASRPQDRQFILSSKKLLLSDSGFYLCAWSATSYEQYFGPGTRLTVT.

The rearrangement joins TRBV28 to TRBJ2-4, with 8 bases matching TRBD1. Germline V lookup: CDR1 MDHEN, CDR2 SYDVKM. There are 16 residues in the CDR3. Trimming at V came to 5 bases and at J to 1 base, leaving 7 bases not matched to a gene. The CDR3 DNA sequence: TGTGCCAGCAGTCCAGACAGGGGTGCGGCCAAAAACATTCAGTACTTC. Protein product: CASSPDRGAAKNIQYF. Looking up the rest from reference TRBV28 and TRBJ2-4 gives the full variable domain: DVKVTQSSRYLVKRTGEKVFLECVQDMDHENMFWYRQDPGLGLRLIYFSYDVKMKEKGDIPEGYSVSREKKERFSLILESASTNQTSMYLCASSPDRGAAKNIQYFGAGTRLSVL.

This sequence joins TRBV19 and TRBJ2-1; TRBD2 matches 7 bases. J was trimmed by 10 bases and V by 7 bases; bases with no gene match: 7. Germline CDR1 and CDR2: LNHDA and SQIVND (reference sequence). The CDR3 is 12 amino acids. The CDR3, as DNA: TGTGCCAGTAACAGCGGGGCGCAGGAGCAGTTCTTC. This codes for CASNSGAQEQFF.

This chain links TRBV11-2 with TRBJ2-1; 7 bases align to TRBD2. Per the germline V gene, CDR1 is SGHAT and CDR2 is FQNNGV. The CDR3 runs 14 residues. V lost 0 bases, J lost 9 bases, and 5 bases stayed unmatched. CDR3 coding DNA: TGTGCCAGCAGCTTAGAAGGCGGGAGTCGTGAGCAGTTCTTC. Amino acid sequence: CASSLEGGSREQFF.

The gene calls are TRBV28 and TRBJ2-7, with D possibly called TRBD1 or TRBD2 (5 bases each). CDR1 and CDR2 from the germline V gene are MDHEN and SYDVKM. Between the trimmed V and J ends, which lost 6 bases and 1 base, there was a span of 13 bases. The CDR3 consists of 14 residues. The CDR3 nucleotides read TGTGCCAGCAGAGCGGCAGGGTTATCCTACGAGCAGTACTTC. Translated, it gives CASRAAGLSYEQYF.